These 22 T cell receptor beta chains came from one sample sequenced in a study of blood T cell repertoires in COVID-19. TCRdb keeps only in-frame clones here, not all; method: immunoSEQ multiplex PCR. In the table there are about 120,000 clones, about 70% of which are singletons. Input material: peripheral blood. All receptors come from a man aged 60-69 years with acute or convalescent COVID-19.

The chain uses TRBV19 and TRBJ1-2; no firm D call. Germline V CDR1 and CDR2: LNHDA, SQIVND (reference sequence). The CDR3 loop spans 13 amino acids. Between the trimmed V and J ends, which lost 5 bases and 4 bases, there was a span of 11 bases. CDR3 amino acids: CASSVSVTYGYTF. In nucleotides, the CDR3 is TGTGCCAGTAGTGTGAGTGTTACCTATGGCTACACCTTC.

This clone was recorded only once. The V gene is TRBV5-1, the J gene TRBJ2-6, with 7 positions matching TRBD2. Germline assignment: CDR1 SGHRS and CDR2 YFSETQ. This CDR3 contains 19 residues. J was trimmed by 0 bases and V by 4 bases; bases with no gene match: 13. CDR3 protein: CASSLLAASGPSGANVLTF. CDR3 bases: TGCGCCAGCAGCCTGTTAGCGGCTAGCGGTCCCTCTGGGGCCAACGTCCTGACTTTC.

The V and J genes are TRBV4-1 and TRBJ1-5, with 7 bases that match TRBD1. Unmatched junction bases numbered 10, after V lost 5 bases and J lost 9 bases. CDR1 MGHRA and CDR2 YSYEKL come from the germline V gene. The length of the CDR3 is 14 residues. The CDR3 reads CASSTTGVVRPQHF. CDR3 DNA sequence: TGCGCCAGCAGCACCACAGGGGTTGTTAGGCCCCAGCATTTT.

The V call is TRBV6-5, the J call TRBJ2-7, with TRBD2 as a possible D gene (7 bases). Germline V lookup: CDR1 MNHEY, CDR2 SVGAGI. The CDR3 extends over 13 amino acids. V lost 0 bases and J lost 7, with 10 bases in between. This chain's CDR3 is CASSYSGGGEQYF. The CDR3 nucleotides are TGTGCCAGCAGTTACTCGGGAGGGGGTGAGCAGTACTTC.

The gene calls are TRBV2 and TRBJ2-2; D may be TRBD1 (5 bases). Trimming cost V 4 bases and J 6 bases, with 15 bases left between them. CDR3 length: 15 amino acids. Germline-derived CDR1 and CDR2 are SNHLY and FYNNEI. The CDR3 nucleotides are TGTGCCAGCAGTGTTAAGGAAGGGGTCCCCGGGGAGCTGTTTTTT. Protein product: CASSVKEGVPGELFF.

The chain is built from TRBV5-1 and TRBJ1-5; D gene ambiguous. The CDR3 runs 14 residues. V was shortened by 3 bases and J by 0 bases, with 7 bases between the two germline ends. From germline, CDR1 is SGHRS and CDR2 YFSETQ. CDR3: CASSSGISNQPQHF. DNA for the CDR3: TGCGCCAGCAGCTCGGGGATTAGCAATCAGCCCCAGCATTTT.

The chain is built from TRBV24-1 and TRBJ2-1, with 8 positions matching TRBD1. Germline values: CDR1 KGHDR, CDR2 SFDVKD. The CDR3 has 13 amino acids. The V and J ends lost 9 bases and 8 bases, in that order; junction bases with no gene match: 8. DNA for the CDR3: TGTGCCACCGGGACAGGAGCTACATATGAGCAGTTCTTC. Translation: CATGTGATYEQFF.

The CDR3 loop reads CASSSLGGRGTDTQYF. CDR3 DNA sequence: TGCGCCAGCAGCTCCCTCGGCGGGAGGGGCACAGATACGCAGTATTTT. V and J are TRBV5-1 and TRBJ2-3; 9 bases agree with TRBD2. This CDR3 has 16 amino acids. V was pared by 3 bases and J by 1 base, with 6 bases of the junction left unmatched. Germline V gene lookup returns CDR1 SGHRS and CDR2 YFSETQ.

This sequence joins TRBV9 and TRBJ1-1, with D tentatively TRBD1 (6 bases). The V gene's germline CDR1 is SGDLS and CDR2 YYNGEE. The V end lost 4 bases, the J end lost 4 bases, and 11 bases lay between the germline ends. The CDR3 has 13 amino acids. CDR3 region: CASSYPGATEAFF. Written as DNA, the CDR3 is TGTGCCAGCAGCTATCCAGGGGCCACTGAAGCTTTCTTT.

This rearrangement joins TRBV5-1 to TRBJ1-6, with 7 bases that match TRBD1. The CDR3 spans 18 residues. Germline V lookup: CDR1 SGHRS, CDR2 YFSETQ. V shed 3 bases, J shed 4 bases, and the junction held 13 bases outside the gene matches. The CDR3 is CASSWIPGTANYNSPLHF. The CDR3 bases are TGCGCCAGCAGCTGGATACCGGGGACAGCGAATTATAATTCACCCCTCCACTTT.

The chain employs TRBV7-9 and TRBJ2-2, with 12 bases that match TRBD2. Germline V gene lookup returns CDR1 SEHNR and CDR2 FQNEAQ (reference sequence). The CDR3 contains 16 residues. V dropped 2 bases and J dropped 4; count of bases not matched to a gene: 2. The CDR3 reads CASSLLAGGRTGELFF. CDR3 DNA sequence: TGTGCCAGCAGCTTACTAGCGGGAGGGCGCACCGGGGAGCTGTTTTTT.

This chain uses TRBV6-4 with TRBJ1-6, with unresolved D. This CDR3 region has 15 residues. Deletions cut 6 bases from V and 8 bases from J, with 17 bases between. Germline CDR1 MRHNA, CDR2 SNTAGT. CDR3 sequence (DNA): TGTGCCAGCAGCTCGACCCGCTCTGGAGATTCACCCCTCCACTTT. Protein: CASSSTRSGDSPLHF.

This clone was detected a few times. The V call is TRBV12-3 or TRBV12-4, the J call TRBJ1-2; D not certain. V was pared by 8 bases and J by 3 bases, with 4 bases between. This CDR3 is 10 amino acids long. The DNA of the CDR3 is TGTGCCAGCCCGGACTATGGCTACACCTTC. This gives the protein CASPDYGYTF.

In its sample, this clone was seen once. For the CDR3, the DNA is TGTGCCAGCAGCACACGGGGGGAGCTAAGCACAGATACGCAGTATTTT. Residues: CASSTRGELSTDTQYF. This chain links TRBV21-1 with TRBJ2-3; the DNA was not used to check the table's D call, TRBD2. TRBV21-1 has pseudogene status. The CDR3 has 16 amino acids.

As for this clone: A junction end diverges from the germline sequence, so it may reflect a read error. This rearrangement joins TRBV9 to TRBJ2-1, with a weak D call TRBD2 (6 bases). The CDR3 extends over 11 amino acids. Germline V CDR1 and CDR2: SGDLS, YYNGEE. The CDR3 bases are TGTGCCAGCAGGACTGGGACTGAGCTGTTCTTC. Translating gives CASRTGTELFF.

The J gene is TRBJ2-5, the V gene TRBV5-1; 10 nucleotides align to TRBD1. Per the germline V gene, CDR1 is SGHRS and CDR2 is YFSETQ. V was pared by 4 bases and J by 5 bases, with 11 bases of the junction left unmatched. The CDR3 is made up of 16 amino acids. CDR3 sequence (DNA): TGCGCCAGCAGCCTGCGACAGGGGGCGGAGGGGGAGACCCAGTACTTC. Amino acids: CASSLRQGAEGETQYF.

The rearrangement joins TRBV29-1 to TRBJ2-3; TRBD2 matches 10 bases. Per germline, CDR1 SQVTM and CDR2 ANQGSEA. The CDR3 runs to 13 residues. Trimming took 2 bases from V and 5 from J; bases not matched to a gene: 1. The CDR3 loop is CSVELAGEDTQYF. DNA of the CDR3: TGCAGCGTTGAACTAGCGGGAGAAGATACGCAGTATTTT.

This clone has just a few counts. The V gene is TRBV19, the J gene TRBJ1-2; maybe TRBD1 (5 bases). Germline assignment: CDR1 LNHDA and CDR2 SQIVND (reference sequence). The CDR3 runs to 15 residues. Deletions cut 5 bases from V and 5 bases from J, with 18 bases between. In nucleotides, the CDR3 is TGTGCCAGTAGTCCGACGGGGGGTTCTTCTTATGGCTACACCTTC. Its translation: CASSPTGGSSYGYTF.

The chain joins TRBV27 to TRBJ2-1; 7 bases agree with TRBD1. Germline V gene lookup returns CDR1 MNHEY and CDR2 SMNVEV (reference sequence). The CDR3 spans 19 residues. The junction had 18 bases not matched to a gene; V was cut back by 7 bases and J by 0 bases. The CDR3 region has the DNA TGTGCCAGCACAAGCAACAGGGGCCCCCACCTACGCTCCTACAATGAGCAGTTCTTC. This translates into CASTSNRGPHLRSYNEQFF.

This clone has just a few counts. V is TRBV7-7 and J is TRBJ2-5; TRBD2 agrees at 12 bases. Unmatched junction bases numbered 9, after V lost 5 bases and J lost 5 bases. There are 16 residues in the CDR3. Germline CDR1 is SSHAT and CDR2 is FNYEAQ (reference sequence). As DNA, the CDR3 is TGTGCCAGCAGCGCTCTAGCGGGAGGGGGAGGGGAGACCCAGTACTTC. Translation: CASSALAGGGGETQYF.

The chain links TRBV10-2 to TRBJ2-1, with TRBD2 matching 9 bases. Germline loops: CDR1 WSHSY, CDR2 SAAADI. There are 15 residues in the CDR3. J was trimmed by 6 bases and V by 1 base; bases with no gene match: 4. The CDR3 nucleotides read TGCGCCAGCAGTGAGTTTAGTAGCGGGAGCAATGAGCAGTTCTTC. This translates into CASSEFSSGSNEQFF.

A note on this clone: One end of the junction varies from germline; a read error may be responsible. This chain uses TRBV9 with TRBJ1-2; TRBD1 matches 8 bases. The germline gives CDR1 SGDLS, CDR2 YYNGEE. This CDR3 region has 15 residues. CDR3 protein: CASSVGAGQGYGHTF. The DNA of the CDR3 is TGTGCCAGCAGCGTCGGGGCAGGACAGGGATATGGCCACACCTTC.